What follows are 23 T cell receptor beta chains derived from one specimen sequenced in a study of radiation and T cells in renal cell carcinoma (dated by TCRdb to 2020 to 2021). The sample's time point label, decoded: blood 4 weeks post-SBRT, at nephrectomy. What the treatment or condition label conveys for this sample: 15 Gy SBRT to primary tumor, nephrectomy 4 weeks later. Library creation used the immunoSEQ multiplex PCR assay. TCRdb took this table from immuneACCESS and kept in-frame rearrangements with V and J called. Such tables lack part of the clones; where checked against another copy, unresolved V genes explain under half of the gap, and the rest is unexplained. The sample table holds about 83,000 clones, of which over 65% were seen once. The top ten constitute about 2.4% of the sample. The sequenced sample was blood, obtained from a patient whose treatment included radiotherapy and nephrectomy. The receptors stem from an older woman with renal cell carcinoma.

J is TRBJ2-5 and V is TRBV19; the D is unclear. In germline, CDR1 is LNHDA, CDR2 SQIVND (reference sequence). V dropped 5 bases and J dropped 1 base, with 14 bases sitting between them. The CDR3 is 15 amino acids. CDR3 nucleotide sequence: TGTGCCAGTAGTCTCGCAGGAAGACCCCAAGAGACCCAGTACTTC. It translates to CASSLAGRPQETQYF.

The J gene is TRBJ1-5, the V gene TRBV19; the D gene is possibly TRBD1 (5 bases). The length of the CDR3 is 17 residues. Germline V lookup: CDR1 LNHDA, CDR2 SQIVND (reference sequence). V dropped 4 bases and J dropped 0 bases, with 16 bases sitting between them. The CDR3 DNA reads TGTGCCAGTAGTACGCTTGACAGCCACTATAGCAATCAGCCCCAGCATTTT. It specifies CASSTLDSHYSNQPQHF.

The chain employs TRBV18 and TRBJ2-7; TRBD1 agrees at 8 bases. This CDR3 has 15 amino acids. Germline V gene lookup returns CDR1 KGHSH and CDR2 LQKENI. Unmatched junction bases numbered 6, after V lost 0 bases and J lost 5 bases. CDR3 DNA sequence: TGTGCCAGCTCACCACCGCAGGGGGCATCCCACGAGCAGTACTTC. It is translated as CASSPPQGASHEQYF.

The rearrangement uses TRBV30 and TRBJ1-4; D may be TRBD1 (6 bases). The CDR3 runs to 15 residues. Between the trimmed V and J ends, which lost 0 bases and 7 bases, there was a span of 15 bases. Germline CDR1 GTSNPN, CDR2 SVGIG (reference sequence). Written as DNA, the CDR3 is TGTGCCTGGAGTGTTAAGGGGGTGGTGACTGAAAAACTGTTTTTT. The encoded protein is CAWSVKGVVTEKLFF.

The chain is built from TRBV6-5 and TRBJ1-6; no clear D gene. Germline assignment: CDR1 MNHEY and CDR2 SVGAGI. The V end was cut by 6 bases, the J end by 5 bases, with 11 bases between. The CDR3 totals 14 residues. CDR3 loop: CASRWSGDNSPLHF. The CDR3 bases are TGTGCCAGCAGATGGTCAGGTGATAATTCACCCCTCCACTTT.

The chain employs TRBV29-1 and TRBJ1-2; TRBD1 aligns across 9 bases. This CDR3 contains 13 residues. J gave up 8 bases and V 6 bases, and 10 bases lay outside the gene matches. CDR1 and CDR2 from the germline V gene are SQVTM and ANQGSEA. DNA for the CDR3: TGCAGCGTCCTTCCACAGGGGGCCCGGGGCTACACCTTC. The encoded protein is CSVLPQGARGYTF.

V gene TRBV7-2 combines with J gene TRBJ2-1; TRBD2 matches at 7 bases. J gave up 4 bases and V 0 bases, and 3 bases lay outside the gene matches. The germline gives CDR1 SGHTA, CDR2 FQGNSA. The CDR3 contains 15 residues. The CDR3 coding sequence is TGTGCCAGCAGCTTAGCGGGAGGGAAATACAATGAGCAGTTCTTC. It specifies CASSLAGGKYNEQFF.

The V gene is TRBV28, the J gene TRBJ2-1; TRBD2 is a possible D gene (6 bases). In germline, CDR1 is MDHEN, CDR2 SYDVKM. The CDR3 has 11 amino acids. Trimming left V 4 bases short and J 15 bases short, with 13 bases between. The CDR3 loop is CASSSGLLLFF. For the CDR3, the DNA is TGTGCCAGCAGTTCGGGACTGTTACTGTTCTTC.

V is TRBV7-9 and J is TRBJ2-3; 13 nucleotides match TRBD2. The CDR3 is made up of 15 amino acids. The germline CDR1 and CDR2 sequences are SEHNR and FQNEAQ (reference sequence). V lost 3 bases to trimming and J lost 3 bases; unmatched junction nucleotides: 0. Written as DNA, the CDR3 is TGTGCCAGCAGCTTGACTAGCGGGGGGACAGATACGCAGTATTTT. Translating it yields CASSLTSGGTDTQYF.

The chain recombines TRBV7-9 with TRBJ1-3, with D uncertain. CDR3 length: 15 amino acids. Germline assignment: CDR1 SEHNR and CDR2 FQNEAQ (reference sequence). V was cut by 5 bases and J by 0 bases, with 11 bases left in between. Here the CDR3 DNA reads TGTGCCAGCAGCCACGGACGGAGCTCTGGAAACACCATATATTTT. Translated: CASSHGRSSGNTIYF.

This chain uses TRBV28 with TRBJ1-1; D unresolved. CDR1 MDHEN and CDR2 SYDVKM come from the germline V gene. Trimming removed 2 bases at V and 11 bases at J, with 15 bases between. The CDR3 is made up of 13 amino acids. CDR3 protein: CASSLGSLGRAFF. Here the CDR3 DNA reads TGTGCCAGCAGTTTAGGGAGCCTGGGGAGGGCTTTCTTT.

This clone was seen just once. CDR3 residues: CASRGGYGYTF. Here the CDR3 DNA reads TGTGCCAGCAGGGGAGGCTATGGCTACACCTTC. V usage is TRBV6-6 and J usage is TRBJ1-2; D not resolved. Per germline, CDR1 MNHNY and CDR2 SVGAGI (reference sequence). V was clipped by 6 bases and J by 4 bases, with 6 bases between them. The CDR3 loop spans 11 amino acids.

V usage is TRBV19 and J usage is TRBJ2-5, with 8 bases lining up with TRBD1. The germline V gene encodes CDR1 LNHDA and CDR2 SQIVND (reference sequence). The J segment lost 5 bases and the V segment lost 6 bases, leaving 11 bases of the junction unmatched. The CDR3 is made up of 15 amino acids. The CDR3 is CASSPMQGARETQYF. In DNA, the CDR3 is TGTGCCAGTAGCCCCATGCAGGGGGCTAGGGAGACCCAGTACTTC.

The J gene is TRBJ1-1, the V gene TRBV2; D may be TRBD1 (5 bases). The CDR3 runs 15 residues. CDR1 SNHLY and CDR2 FYNNEI come from the germline V gene. Trimming left V 2 bases short and J 2 bases short, with 12 bases between. CDR3 loop: CASSELSRVNTEAFF. CDR3 nucleotide sequence: TGTGCCAGCAGTGAACTAAGCAGGGTAAACACTGAAGCTTTCTTT.

This clone has only one observation. The J gene is TRBJ1-2, the V gene TRBV6-1, with 11 bases that match TRBD1. The CDR3 is 14 residues long. The V segment lost 9 bases and the J segment 8 bases; nucleotides outside the gene matches: 11. Germline CDR1 reads MNHNS; CDR2 reads SASEGT. The CDR3 loop reads CASGTGGAWEGYTF. CDR3 sequence (DNA): TGTGCCAGTGGGACAGGGGGTGCCTGGGAGGGCTACACCTTC.

The chain joins TRBV14 to TRBJ1-1; possible D gene TRBD1, 5 bases. The V and J ends lost 2 bases and 6 bases respectively, with 7 bases between them. Germline CDR1 SGHDN, CDR2 FVKESK. The CDR3 sequence is 12 residues long. CDR3 in amino acids: CASSQKGSEAFF. The CDR3 nucleotides are TGTGCCAGCAGCCAAAAGGGGTCTGAAGCTTTCTTT.

The chain carries TRBV5-1 and TRBJ1-1; TRBD1 might be the D (5 bases). From germline, CDR1 is SGHRS and CDR2 YFSETQ. This CDR3 contains 16 residues. V was cut by 0 bases and J by 1 base, with 13 bases left in between. The DNA for the CDR3 is TGCGCCAGCAGCTTGGCGAGGGGAGGTGCGAACACTGAAGCTTTCTTT. Translated, it gives CASSLARGGANTEAFF.

The chain has TRBV11-2 and TRBJ2-7; 9 positions agree with TRBD1. CDR1 and CDR2 (germline): SGHAT, FQNNGV. The V gene end was trimmed by 5 bases and the J gene end by 7 bases; junction bases not matched to a gene: 3. The CDR3 extends over 12 amino acids. The CDR3 DNA sequence: TGTGCCAGCAGCGGACAGGGGAGGGAGCAGTACTTC. This encodes CASSGQGREQYF.

The chain combines TRBV19 with TRBJ2-5; possibly TRBD1 or TRBD2 for D (6 bases each). The V end was cut by 1 base, the J end by 2 bases, with 17 bases between. The CDR3 runs 17 residues. The V gene's germline CDR1 is LNHDA and CDR2 SQIVND (reference sequence). CDR3 DNA sequence: TGTGCCAGTAGTATAGCGGGGGCCAAGTATGAACAAGAGACCCAGTACTTC. Translation gives CASSIAGAKYEQETQYF.

The CDR3 sequence is CASSPLGQDYGYTF. The CDR3 coding sequence is TGCGCCAGCAGCCCCCTCGGACAGGATTATGGCTACACCTTC. This rearrangement joins TRBV4-3 to TRBJ1-2; 7 positions match TRBD1. This CDR3 is 14 amino acids long. The trim removed 4 bases at V and 5 bases at J, leaving 7 bases unmatched. The germline V gene has CDR1 LGHNA and CDR2 YSLEER.

The V and J genes are TRBV12-5 and TRBJ2-2; 10 bases align to TRBD2. The CDR3 contains 16 residues. From germline, CDR1 is LGHNT and CDR2 FRNRAP. The J segment lost 1 base and the V segment lost 6 bases, leaving 5 bases of the junction unmatched. DNA for the CDR3: TGTGCTAGTGGCCCCACTAGCGGGAAGAACACCGGGGAGCTGTTTTTT. It translates to CASGPTSGKNTGELFF.

The V call is TRBV6-5, the J call TRBJ1-4; 8 bases match TRBD1. The CDR3 extends over 15 amino acids. V lost 5 bases, J lost 3 bases, and 5 bases stayed unmatched. Germline values: CDR1 MNHEY, CDR2 SVGAGI. The DNA of the CDR3 is TGTGCCAGCAGTCCTGGACAGGGCTCTAATGAAAAACTGTTTTTT. This translates into CASSPGQGSNEKLFF.

This clone appeared a single time. V and J are TRBV11-2 and TRBJ1-1, with a tentative D call TRBD1 (5 bases). Trimming pared 0 bases from V and 8 bases from J, leaving 10 bases between. CDR1 is SGHAT and CDR2 is FQNNGV in the germline V gene. CDR3 size: 13 residues. The CDR3 DNA sequence: TGTGCCAGCAGCTTAGAGCGGGGGGGGGAAGCTTTCTTT. This translates into CASSLERGGEAFF.